Following are 6 T cell receptor beta chains from one sample sequenced in a study of blood T cell repertoires in COVID-19. Some clones are missing from TCRdb's copy, which holds only in-frame ones; the method was immunoSEQ multiplex PCR. The sample has around 300,000 clones, approximately 83% seen once. The specimen sequenced was peripheral blood. The receptors were sampled from a woman under 40 who had recovered from COVID-19.

The rearrangement joins TRBV4-1 to TRBJ1-1; 9 bases align to TRBD1. The CDR3 is 16 residues long. The ends lost 3 bases at V and 10 bases at J; junction bases unmatched: 15. Germline CDR1 is MGHRA and CDR2 is YSYEKL. The CDR3, as DNA: TGCGCCAGCAGCCAGGACGGACAGGGGAATCTCGAGGGAGCTTTCTTT. Translated, it gives CASSQDGQGNLEGAFF.

The J gene is TRBJ2-5, the V gene TRBV27, with D perhaps TRBD1 (6 bases). Germline CDR1 MNHEY, CDR2 SMNVEV (reference sequence). V lost 6 bases, J lost 5 bases, and 16 bases lay in between. This CDR3 has 14 amino acids. The CDR3 DNA reads TGTGCCAGCAGAGGGGGACCGACATTGGAGACCCAGTACTTC. Its protein product is CASRGGPTLETQYF.

This clone occurred once. The chain uses TRBV7-9 and TRBJ1-1; D is unclear. This CDR3 comprises 18 residues. The V end lost 1 base, the J end lost 10 bases, and 28 bases lay between the germline ends. CDR1 SEHNR and CDR2 FQNEAQ come from the germline V gene (reference sequence). CDR3 DNA sequence: TGTGCCAGCAGCTTAGGAGTTGGTATAGGCGGGGATCGCATCGGAGCTTTCTTT. It is translated as CASSLGVGIGGDRIGAFF.

V gene TRBV4-2 combines with J gene TRBJ2-1; 9 bases map to TRBD2. CDR1 is LGHNA and CDR2 is YNFKEQ in the germline V gene. The V gene end was trimmed by 0 bases and the J gene end by 5 bases; junction bases not matched to a gene: 11. This CDR3 has 18 residues. CDR3 amino acids: CASSQDLGLTSGNNEQFF. CDR3 sequence (DNA): TGTGCCAGCAGCCAAGATCTGGGTCTGACTAGCGGCAACAATGAGCAGTTCTTC.

This chain uses TRBV3-1 (or the pseudogene TRBV3-2) with TRBJ1-1, with D possibly TRBD1 on 5 matching bases. The germline CDR1 and CDR2 sequences are LGHDT and YNNKEL (reference sequence). Deletions cut 0 bases from V and 4 bases from J, with 12 bases between. The CDR3 contains 15 residues. CDR3 nucleotide sequence: TGTGCCAGCAGCCAAGATCTTATCGGGGGCACTGAAGCTTTCTTT. Its translation: CASSQDLIGGTEAFF.

The chain links TRBV19 to TRBJ1-1; 11 bases agree with TRBD1. V lost 4 bases and J lost 4; bases outside the gene matches: 5. Germline V lookup: CDR1 LNHDA, CDR2 SQIVND (reference sequence). CDR3 length: 15 amino acids. CDR3 nucleotides: TGTGCCAGTAGTACCGGACAGGGGGCAAGCACTGAAGCTTTCTTT. This codes for CASSTGQGASTEAFF.